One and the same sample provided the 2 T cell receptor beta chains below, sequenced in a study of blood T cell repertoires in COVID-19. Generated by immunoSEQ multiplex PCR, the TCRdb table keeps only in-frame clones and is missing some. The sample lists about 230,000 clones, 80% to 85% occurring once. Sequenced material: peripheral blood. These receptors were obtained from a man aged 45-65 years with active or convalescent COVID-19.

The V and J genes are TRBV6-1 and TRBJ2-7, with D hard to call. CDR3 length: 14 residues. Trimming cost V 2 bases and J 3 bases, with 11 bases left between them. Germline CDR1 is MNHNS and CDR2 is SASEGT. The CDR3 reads CASSELGLRYEQYF. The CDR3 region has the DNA TGTGCCAGCAGTGAATTGGGCCTCCGCTACGAGCAGTACTTC.

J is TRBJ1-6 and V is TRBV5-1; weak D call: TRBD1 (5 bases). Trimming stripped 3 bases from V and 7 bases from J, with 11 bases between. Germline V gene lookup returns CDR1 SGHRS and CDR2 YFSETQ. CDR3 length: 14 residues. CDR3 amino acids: CASSSGDWNSPLHF. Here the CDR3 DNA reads TGCGCCAGCAGCTCGGGGGATTGGAATTCACCCCTCCACTTT.